This paragraph reports one TCR beta chain. Its antigen is undetermined. Libraries were prepared by immunoSEQ multiplex PCR; TCRdb keeps only in-frame clonotypes and omits some of them. There are almost 30,000 clones in the sample; about 73% occur only once, and 17% lies in the top ten. These data originate in a study of vaccination effects on CD4 cells after COVID-19. Looking at the study overall: Sampling occurred a median 72 days post second dose, range 14 to 241. General study findings and limits: The study found that only 1 of 255 vaccine-induced clones from healthy vaccinees cross-reacted with common cold coronaviruses.

The V end was cut by 1 base, the J end by 0 bases, with 4 bases between. This CDR3 has 13 residues. Germline CDR1 and CDR2: SGHRS and YFSETQ. Before sequencing took place, the ViraFEST assay used viral peptide pools to expand antigen-specific CD4+ T cells. Culture proceeded for 9 to 11 days, and CD4+ T cells were then isolated. Of the BNT162b2 and mRNA-1273 vaccines, participants received two doses of one or the other. Fresh IL-2-containing medium replaced half the medium on days 3 and 7. The clonotype was recovered from a human donor who received a COVID-19 vaccine. The chain employs TRBV5-1 and TRBJ1-2; the D is unclear. Sample: CD4+ T cells from PBMCs cultured with HCoV-OC43 spike peptides, taken after COVID-19 vaccination. Noted subset: HCoV-OC43 spike overlapping peptide pool stimulation. This CDR3 reads CASSLTANYGYTF. The CDR3 bases are TGCGCCAGCAGCTTGACAGCTAACTATGGCTACACCTTC.